These 4 T cell receptor beta chains share one sample of origin, sequenced in a study of blood T cells in healthy people across ages. The authors ran a second PCR of roughly 6 to 12 cycles using a sample-barcoded 5' primer and a J-beta primer mix. One entry per CDR3 protein, called by TCRdb with MiXCR from the 5' RACE reads. Of some 710,000 distinct CDR3 sequences listed, around 45% are singletons. Sequenced input: blood. These TCRs come from an elderly man in good health.

Regarding this clonotype: At one of its ends the junction is not consistent with the germline gene, which may arise from a read error. This rearrangement joins TRBV7-2 to TRBJ2-7; D assignment may be TRBD1 or TRBD2 (6 bases each). CDR1 is SGHTA and CDR2 is FQGNSA in the germline V gene. The CDR3 consists of 16 residues. The CDR3 loop reads CASSLAGLRGAHEQYF. DNA for the CDR3: TGTGCCAGTAGCTTAGCAGGACTGAGGGGGGCCCACGAGCAGTACTTC.

The V call is TRBV6-6, the J call TRBJ2-5, with 7 bases matching TRBD1. The J call may be wrong; the DNA end is better matched by TRBJ2-7. The CDR3 consists of 13 residues. Germline lookup yields CDR1 MNHNY and CDR2 SVGAGI (reference sequence). The CDR3 protein is CASTRTGKREQYF. CDR3 DNA: TGTGCCAGCACTCGGACAGGTAAACGCGAGCAGTACTTC.

The rearrangement uses TRBV4-3 and TRBJ1-4; D remains unclear. Germline CDR1 reads LGHNA; CDR2 reads YSLEER. Trimming shortened V by 4 bases and J by 8 bases, and 11 bases separated the two germline ends. The length of the CDR3 is 13 residues. The DNA for the CDR3 is TGCGCCAGCAGCCCTAAACGAGGGGAAAAACTGTTTTTT. It is translated as CASSPKRGEKLFF.

The chain carries TRBV29-1 and TRBJ1-5, with D unresolved. The CDR3 consists of 13 residues. Germline assignment: CDR1 SQVTM and CDR2 ANQGSEA. V was shortened by 4 bases and J by 0 bases, with 7 bases between the two germline ends. In nucleotides, the CDR3 is TGCAGCGTTGGGTCATATAGCAATCAGCCCCAGCATTTT. Translation: CSVGSYSNQPQHF.